The clone carrying this T cell receptor (beta chain) appeared many times. Its antigen is undetermined. This specimen belongs to a study of response to subunit inactivated influenza vaccine. TCRdb itself ran the RT-PCR reads through MiXCR, one entry per CDR3 protein. This table has about 520,000 distinct CDR3 sequences, approximately 7.3% appearing once. The V gene's germline CDR1 is MGHRA and CDR2 YSYEKL. The CDR3 length is 15 residues. V was clipped by 0 bases and J by 2 bases, with 7 bases between them. Study findings and constraints: The authors suggested that every seasonal influenza vaccination recruits few new T cells.

Sequencing used PBMCs from blood, obtained approximately 25 months after vaccination. This chain uses TRBV4-1 with TRBJ2-2, with unresolved D. The receptor was derived from a man between 50 and 75 years old who received an inactivated influenza vaccine. CDR3 in amino acids: CASSQERLNTGELFF. The CDR3 DNA reads as TGCGCCAGCAGCCAAGAAAGGCTAAACACCGGGGAGCTGTTTTTT.